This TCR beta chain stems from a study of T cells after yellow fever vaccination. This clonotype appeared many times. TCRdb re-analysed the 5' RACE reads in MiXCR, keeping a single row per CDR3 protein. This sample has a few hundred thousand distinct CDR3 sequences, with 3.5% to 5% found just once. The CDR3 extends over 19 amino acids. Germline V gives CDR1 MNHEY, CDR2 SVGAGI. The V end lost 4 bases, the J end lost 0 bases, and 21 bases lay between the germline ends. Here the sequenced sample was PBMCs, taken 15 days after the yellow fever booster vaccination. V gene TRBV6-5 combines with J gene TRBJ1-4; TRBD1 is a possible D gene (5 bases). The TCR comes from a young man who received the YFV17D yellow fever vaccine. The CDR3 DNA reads TGTGCCAGCAGTTCCCGCGCCTGGGGGGAATGGGCAACTAATGAAAAACTGTTTTTT. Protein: CASSSRAWGEWATNEKLFF.